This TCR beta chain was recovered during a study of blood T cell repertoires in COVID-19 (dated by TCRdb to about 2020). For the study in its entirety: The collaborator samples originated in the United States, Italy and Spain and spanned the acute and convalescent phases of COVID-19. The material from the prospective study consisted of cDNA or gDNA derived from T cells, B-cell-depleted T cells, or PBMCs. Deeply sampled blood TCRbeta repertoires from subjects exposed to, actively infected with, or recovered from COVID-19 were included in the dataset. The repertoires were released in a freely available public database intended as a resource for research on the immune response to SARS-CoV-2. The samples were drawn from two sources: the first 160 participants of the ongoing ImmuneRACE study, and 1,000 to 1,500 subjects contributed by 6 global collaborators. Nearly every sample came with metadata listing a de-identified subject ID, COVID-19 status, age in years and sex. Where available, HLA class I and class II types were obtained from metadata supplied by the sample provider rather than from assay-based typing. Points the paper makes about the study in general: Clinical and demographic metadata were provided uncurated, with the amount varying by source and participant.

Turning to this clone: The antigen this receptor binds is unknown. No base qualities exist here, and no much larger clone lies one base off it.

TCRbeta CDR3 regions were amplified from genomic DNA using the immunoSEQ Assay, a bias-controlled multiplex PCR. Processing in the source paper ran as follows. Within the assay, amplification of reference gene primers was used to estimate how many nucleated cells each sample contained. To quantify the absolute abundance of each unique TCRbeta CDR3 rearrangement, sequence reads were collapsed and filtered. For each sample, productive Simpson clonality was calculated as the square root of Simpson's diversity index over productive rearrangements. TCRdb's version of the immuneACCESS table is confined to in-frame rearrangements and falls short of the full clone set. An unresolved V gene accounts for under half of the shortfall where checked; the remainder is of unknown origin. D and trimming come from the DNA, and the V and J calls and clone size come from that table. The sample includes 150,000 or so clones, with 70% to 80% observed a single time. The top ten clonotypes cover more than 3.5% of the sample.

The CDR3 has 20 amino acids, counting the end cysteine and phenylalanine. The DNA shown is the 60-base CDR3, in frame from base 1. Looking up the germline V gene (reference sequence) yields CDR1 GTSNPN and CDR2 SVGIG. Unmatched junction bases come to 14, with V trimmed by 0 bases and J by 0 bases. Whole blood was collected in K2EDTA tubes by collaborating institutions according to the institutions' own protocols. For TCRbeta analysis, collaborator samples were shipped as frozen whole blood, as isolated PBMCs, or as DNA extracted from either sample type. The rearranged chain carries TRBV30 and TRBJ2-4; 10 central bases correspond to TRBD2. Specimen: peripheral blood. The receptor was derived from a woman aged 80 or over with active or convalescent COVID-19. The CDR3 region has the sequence CAWSVLGASGGAIAKNIQYF. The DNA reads TGTGCCTGGAGTGTACTAGGGGCTAGCGGGGGAGCGATAGCCAAAAACATTCAGTACTTC.